Below, 3 T cell receptor beta chains from the same sample are listed, as sequenced in a study of T cells after yellow fever vaccination. TCRdb processed the 5' RACE reads anew with MiXCR; each CDR3 protein has one entry. The repertoire holds about 350,000 distinct CDR3 sequences, with 4.1% as singletons. The material sequenced was PBMCs, taken 5 days after the yellow fever booster vaccination. These receptors came from a young man who received the YFV17D yellow fever vaccine.

This chain joins TRBV5-1 and TRBJ2-3; D is possibly TRBD2 (6 bases). V lost 6 bases to trimming and J lost 3 bases, with 14 bases between them. From germline, CDR1 is SGHRS and CDR2 YFSETQ. CDR3 length equals 14 residues. CDR3 bases: TGCGCCAGCAAACGATCGGGGGTAACAGATACGCAGTATTTT. Translation gives CASKRSGVTDTQYF.

The rearrangement uses TRBV12-3 or TRBV12-4 and TRBJ2-7; D might be TRBD1 (8 bases). The CDR3 has 15 amino acids. Trimming took off 3 bases at V and 3 bases at J, with 15 bases between the two ends. CDR3 amino acids: CASSFQTGGGYEQYF. DNA of the CDR3: TGTGCCAGCAGTTTTCAAACAGGGGGGGGCTACGAGCAGTACTTC.

This clonotype was counted between two and nine times. This chain uses TRBV20-1 with TRBJ1-5; 9 nucleotides match TRBD1. Germline V gives CDR1 DFQATT, CDR2 SNEGSKA (reference sequence). CDR3 size: 15 residues. V shed 1 base and J 5 bases; nucleotides not matched to a gene: 6. The CDR3 protein is CSARGDRENYQPQHF. The CDR3 DNA reads TGCAGTGCTAGAGGGGACAGGGAGAATTATCAGCCCCAGCATTTT.